The TCR beta chain under discussion was sequenced for a study of tumor-infiltrating lymphocytes in primary liver carcinoma. At the level of the study: Sequencing of the samples generated roughly 3.65 to 7.5 million productive TCRbeta reads, with similar yields across tissue types.

With 5 bases removed from V and 5 bases from J, the gap between germline ends came to 16 bases. The CDR3 is 13 residues long. Germline CDR1 is SQVTM and CDR2 is ANQGSEA. General study results and limits: Significantly greater top-250-clone fractions characterized tumors relative to blood (p = 0.039). Bulk unsorted samples prevented comparison of CD4+ and CD8+ repertoires.

Germline DNA was also extracted, and blood RNA was taken from unsorted whole blood. Preoperatively, approximately 4 milliliters of peripheral blood were collected. cDNA specific to TCR beta was made from 450 to 650 ng of total RNA, with a constant-region primer employed for priming. Three rounds of nested multiplex PCR with slightly modified ARM-PCR produced TCR beta libraries. Both of the initial two PCR rounds ran for about 9 cycles and employed TRBV1-TRBV30 forward primers alongside a C-beta reverse primer. Each CDR3 protein gets one entry after TCRdb re-called the multiplex PCR reads with MiXCR. Among just over 300,000 distinct CDR3 sequences listed, more than 55% were seen once. This clonotype was seen at least ten times. Its target is unknown.

The receptor comes from a woman in her twenties or thirties with primary liver carcinoma and hepatitis B virus infection. J is TRBJ2-7 and V is TRBV29-1, with D possibly being TRBD1 or TRBD2 (5 bases each). The sample consisted of peripheral blood. CDR3 DNA sequence: TGCAGCGTTCTTCGCAACTTGGGGGACGAGCAGTACTTC. It translates to CSVLRNLGDEQYF.